This T cell receptor (beta chain) was observed in a study of regulatory T cells in long-lasting Graves disease (dated by TCRdb to the early 2020s). Background for the entire study: Persistent Graves' disease was defined as antithyroid drug treatment for over 5 years with persistently positive TSH receptor autoantibodies. This study used TCR sequencing and RNA sequencing of peripheral blood to compare persistent Graves' disease patients against newly diagnosed Graves' disease patients. The study was conducted in China and was registered as a clinical trial. TCR sequencing covered approximately 13 persistent and approximately 20 newly diagnosed Graves' disease patients, some 33 samples in total. Antithyroid drugs had been taken for approximately 10 years on average by persistent Graves' disease patients in the clinical cohort.

Taken with the paper, the label for time point translates to: persistent/refractory GD, antithyroid drugs over 5 years with positive TRAb. For both TCR sequencing and RNA sequencing, RNA was extracted from PBMCs using TRIzol. The diagnosis of Graves' disease followed American Thyroid Association guidelines. The patients came from an endocrinology department in Xi'an, China. From each patient, nine milliliters of peripheral blood was collected into an EDTA anticoagulant tube. Ficoll Paque Plus density gradient separation was used to isolate PBMCs, and no further T cell sorting was done. An Agilent 2100 Bioanalyzer and agarose gel were used to check RNA quality, and a NanoDrop 2000 was used to measure RNA concentration. Points the paper makes about the study in general: TRBV28, TRBJ1-2 and TRBJ2-5 were preferentially used in persistent disease, while TRBV20-1 and TRBJ2-1 were favored in newly diagnosed disease. Patients with persistent disease shared more public clonotypes (over 2,500) than newly diagnosed patients did (more than 900). The study examined only peripheral blood because the primary lesion, thyroid tissue, could not be accessed. Persistent Graves' disease patients showed lower TCR Shannon entropy and fewer highly expanded clones than newly diagnosed patients, suggesting clonal expansion. Sequencing and analysis were restricted to the TCR beta chain. The authors acknowledged the small sample size as a limitation that may reduce accuracy.

V drops 0 bases and J drops 7 bases, leaving 4 bases in between. Reading the germline V gene gives CDR1 SGHRS and CDR2 YFSETQ. The CDR3 runs 12 residues from the cysteine to the phenylalanine. Here the CDR3 DNA is all that survives: 36 bases in frame from base 1. Comments on this clonotype: The target of this receptor is not known. Base qualities are not recorded, but no much larger clone differs from it by a single base.

The method behind the library was multiplex PCR. TCRdb names Illumina HiSeq 4000 as the instrument used. TCR beta libraries were built with iRepertoire HTBI primers and Arm-PCR amplification of CDR3 regions. Before sequencing, the PCR products underwent gel purification. The paper's data handling went like this. Across samples, roughly 60 TRBV and 14 TRBJ segments were identified and used for gene usage analysis of CDR3 amino acid clonotypes. COPE and FqMerger were used to merge the filtered high-quality paired reads into contigs. BLAST was used to align contigs to IMGT TRBV, TRBD and TRBJ reference genes, with CDR3 defined following IMGT. Clonotypes above 0.1% frequency were classified as highly expanded clones. Repertoire diversity was measured by Shannon entropy, and V-J evenness by the Gini coefficient. A clonotype found in more than one individual was treated as public. TCRdb handled the public reads itself, with Q25 trimming in fastp and clone calling in MiXCR, and kept productive beta chains. Entries that share a CDR3 protein sequence are merged under the most common genes and DNA. Here the V and J calls rest on TCRdb's processing, not on the authors' analysis. The sample profile shows about 470,000 distinct CDR3 sequences; about 22% of them were found once. The ten largest clones add up to less than 9% of the sample.

The rearrangement joined TRBV5-1 to TRBJ2-2; no D gene can be assigned with confidence. Sequenced material: peripheral blood mononuclear cells (PBMCs), taken when the disease was refractory, from a patient treated with antithyroid drugs. The receptor was derived from a female donor with Graves disease. The CDR3 here reads CASSLAFGELFF. The sequence in DNA is TGCGCCAGCAGCTTGGCGTTCGGGGAGCTGTTTTTT.